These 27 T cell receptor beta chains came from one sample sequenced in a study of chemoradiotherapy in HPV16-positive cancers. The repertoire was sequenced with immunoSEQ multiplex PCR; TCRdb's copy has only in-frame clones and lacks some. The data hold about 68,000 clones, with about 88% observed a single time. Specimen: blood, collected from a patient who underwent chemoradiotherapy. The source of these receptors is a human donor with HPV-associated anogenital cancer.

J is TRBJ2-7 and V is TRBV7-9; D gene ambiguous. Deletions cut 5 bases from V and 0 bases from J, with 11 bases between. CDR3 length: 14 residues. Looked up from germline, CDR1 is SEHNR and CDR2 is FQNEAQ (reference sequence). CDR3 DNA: TGTGCCAGCAGCCCGGTTTCAAGCTCCTACGAGCAGTACTTC. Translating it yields CASSPVSSSYEQYF.

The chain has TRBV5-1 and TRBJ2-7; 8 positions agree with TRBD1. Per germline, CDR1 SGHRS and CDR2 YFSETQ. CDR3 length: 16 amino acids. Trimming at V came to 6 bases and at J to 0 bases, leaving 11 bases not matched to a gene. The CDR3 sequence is CASTRGTGITSYEQYF. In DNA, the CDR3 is TGCGCCAGCACCCGGGGGACAGGTATCACCTCCTACGAGCAGTACTTC.

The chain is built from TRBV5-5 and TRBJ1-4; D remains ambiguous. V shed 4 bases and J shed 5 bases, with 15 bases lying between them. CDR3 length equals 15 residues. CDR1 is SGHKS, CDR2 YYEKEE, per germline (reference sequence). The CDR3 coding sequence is TGTGCCAGCAGCCAGGACGGCTTAAAAAATGAAAAACTGTTTTTT. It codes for CASSQDGLKNEKLFF.

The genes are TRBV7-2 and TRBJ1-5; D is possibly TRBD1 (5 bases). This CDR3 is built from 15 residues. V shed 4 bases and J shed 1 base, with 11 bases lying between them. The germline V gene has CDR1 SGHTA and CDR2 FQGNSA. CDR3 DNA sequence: TGTGCCAGCAGCTGGGGGGTGGGAAGCAATCAGCCCCAGCATTTT. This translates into CASSWGVGSNQPQHF.

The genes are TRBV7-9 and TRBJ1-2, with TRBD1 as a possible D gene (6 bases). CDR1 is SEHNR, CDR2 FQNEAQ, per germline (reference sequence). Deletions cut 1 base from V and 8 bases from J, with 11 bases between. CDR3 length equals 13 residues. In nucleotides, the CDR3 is TGTGCCAGCAGCTTAGGGGCAGGGGAAGGCTACACCTTC. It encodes CASSLGAGEGYTF.

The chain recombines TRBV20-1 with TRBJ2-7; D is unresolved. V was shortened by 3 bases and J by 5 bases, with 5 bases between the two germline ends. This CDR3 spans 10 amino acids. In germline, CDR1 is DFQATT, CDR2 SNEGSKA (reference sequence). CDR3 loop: CSARAHEQYF. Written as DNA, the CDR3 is TGCAGTGCTAGGGCCCACGAGCAGTACTTC.

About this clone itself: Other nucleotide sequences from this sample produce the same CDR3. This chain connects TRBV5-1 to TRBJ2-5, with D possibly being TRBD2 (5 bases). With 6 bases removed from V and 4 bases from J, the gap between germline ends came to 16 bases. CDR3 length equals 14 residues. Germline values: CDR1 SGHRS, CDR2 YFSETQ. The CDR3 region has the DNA TGCGCCAGCATCCGAGGGCCGTCAGGAGAGACCCAGTACTTC. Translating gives CASIRGPSGETQYF.

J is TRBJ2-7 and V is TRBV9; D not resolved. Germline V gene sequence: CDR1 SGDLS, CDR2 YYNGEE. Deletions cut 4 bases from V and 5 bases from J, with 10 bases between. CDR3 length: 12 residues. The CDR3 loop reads CASSSVVNEQYF. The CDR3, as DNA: TGTGCCAGCAGCTCAGTAGTAAACGAGCAGTACTTC. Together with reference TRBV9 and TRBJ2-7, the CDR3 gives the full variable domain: DSGVTQTPKHLITATGQRVTLRCSPRSGDLSVYWYQQSLDQGLQFLIQYYNGEERAKGNILERFSAQQFPDLHSELNLSSLELGDSALYFCASSSVVNEQYFGPGTRLTVT.

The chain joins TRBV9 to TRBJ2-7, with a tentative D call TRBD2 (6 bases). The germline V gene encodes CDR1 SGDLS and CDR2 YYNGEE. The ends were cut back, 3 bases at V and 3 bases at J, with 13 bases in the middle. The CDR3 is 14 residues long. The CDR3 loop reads CASSGGLNSYEQYF. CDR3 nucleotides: TGTGCCAGCAGCGGGGGACTCAACAGCTACGAGCAGTACTTC.

DNA of the CDR3: TGTGCCAGCAATCAGGGAAACCAAGAGACCCAGTACTTC. Translation: CASNQGNQETQYF. The chain couples TRBV6-1 to TRBJ2-5; a possible D gene is TRBD1 (5 bases). Trimming cost V 7 bases and J 0 bases, with 9 bases left between them. Germline-derived CDR1 and CDR2 are MNHNS and SASEGT. The CDR3 spans 13 residues.

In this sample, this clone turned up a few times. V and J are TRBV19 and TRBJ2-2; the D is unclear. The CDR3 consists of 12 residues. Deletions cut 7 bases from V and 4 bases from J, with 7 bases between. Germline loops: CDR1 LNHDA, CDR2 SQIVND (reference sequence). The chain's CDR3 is CASTTFTGELFF. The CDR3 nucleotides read TGTGCCAGTACTACGTTCACCGGGGAGCTGTTTTTT.

CDR3 residues: CASMRLAGVETQYF. DNA of the CDR3: TGTGCCAGCATGAGACTAGCGGGGGTAGAGACCCAGTACTTC. The chain combines TRBV6-1 with TRBJ2-5; 12 bases align to TRBD2. The germline gives CDR1 MNHNS, CDR2 SASEGT. Unmatched junction bases numbered 4, after V lost 7 bases and J lost 4 bases. The CDR3 runs 14 residues.

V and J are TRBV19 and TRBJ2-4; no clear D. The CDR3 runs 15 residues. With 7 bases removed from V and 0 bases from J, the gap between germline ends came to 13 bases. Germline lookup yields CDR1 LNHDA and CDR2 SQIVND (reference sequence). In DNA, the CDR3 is TGTGCCAGTAAAAAGGTGGGATTAGCCAAAAACATTCAGTACTTC. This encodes CASKKVGLAKNIQYF.

CDR3 amino acids: CASRGLAVTGELFF. The CDR3 DNA reads TGCGCCAGCAGGGGACTAGCGGTCACCGGGGAGCTGTTTTTT. This chain uses TRBV5-1 with TRBJ2-2; 11 nucleotides line up with TRBD2. With 5 bases clipped from V and 4 bases from J, the junction kept 1 base outside the gene matches. The CDR3 length is 14 residues. From germline, CDR1 is SGHRS and CDR2 YFSETQ.

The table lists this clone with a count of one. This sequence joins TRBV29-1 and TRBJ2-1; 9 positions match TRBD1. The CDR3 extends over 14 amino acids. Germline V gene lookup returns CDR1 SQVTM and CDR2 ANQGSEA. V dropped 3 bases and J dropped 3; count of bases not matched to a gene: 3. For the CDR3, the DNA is TGCAGCGTTGAGGACAGGGGTAACTACAATGAGCAGTTCTTC. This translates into CSVEDRGNYNEQFF.

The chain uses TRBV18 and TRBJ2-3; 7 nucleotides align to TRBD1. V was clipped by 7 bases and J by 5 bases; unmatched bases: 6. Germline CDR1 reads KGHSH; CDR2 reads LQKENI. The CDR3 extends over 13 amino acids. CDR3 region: CASFRQGRDTQYF. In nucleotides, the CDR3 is TGTGCCAGCTTCAGACAGGGTAGAGATACGCAGTATTTT.

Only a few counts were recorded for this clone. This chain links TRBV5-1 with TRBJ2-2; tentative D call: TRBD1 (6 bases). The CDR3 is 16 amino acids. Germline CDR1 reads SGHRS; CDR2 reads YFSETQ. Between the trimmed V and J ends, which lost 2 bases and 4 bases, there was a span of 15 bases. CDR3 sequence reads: CASSLGQNRVTGELFF. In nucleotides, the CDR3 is TGCGCCAGCAGCTTAGGACAGAACCGCGTCACCGGGGAGCTGTTTTTT.

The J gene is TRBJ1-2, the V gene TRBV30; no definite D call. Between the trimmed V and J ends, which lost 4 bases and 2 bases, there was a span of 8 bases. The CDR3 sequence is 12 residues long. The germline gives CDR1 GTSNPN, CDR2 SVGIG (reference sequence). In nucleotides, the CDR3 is TGTGCCTGGAACCAGAGGAACTATGGCTACACCTTC. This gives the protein CAWNQRNYGYTF.

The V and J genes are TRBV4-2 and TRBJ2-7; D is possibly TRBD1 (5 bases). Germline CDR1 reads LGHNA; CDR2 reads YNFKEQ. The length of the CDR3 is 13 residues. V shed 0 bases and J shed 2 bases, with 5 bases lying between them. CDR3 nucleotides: TGTGCCAGCAGCCAAGACAGGGCCTACGAGCAGTACTTC. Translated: CASSQDRAYEQYF.

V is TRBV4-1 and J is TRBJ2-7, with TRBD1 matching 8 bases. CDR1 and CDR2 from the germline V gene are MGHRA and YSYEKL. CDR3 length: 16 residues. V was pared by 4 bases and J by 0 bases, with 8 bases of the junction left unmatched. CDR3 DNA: TGCGCCAGCAGCCTAGCCCTAGGACAGGGCTCCTACGAGCAGTACTTC. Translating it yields CASSLALGQGSYEQYF.

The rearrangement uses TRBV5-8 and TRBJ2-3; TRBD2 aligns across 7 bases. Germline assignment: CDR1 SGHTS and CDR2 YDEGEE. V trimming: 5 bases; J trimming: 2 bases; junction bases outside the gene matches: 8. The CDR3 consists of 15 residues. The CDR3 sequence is CASSPKAGLTDTQYF. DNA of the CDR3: TGTGCCAGCAGTCCCAAAGCGGGGCTCACAGATACGCAGTATTTT.

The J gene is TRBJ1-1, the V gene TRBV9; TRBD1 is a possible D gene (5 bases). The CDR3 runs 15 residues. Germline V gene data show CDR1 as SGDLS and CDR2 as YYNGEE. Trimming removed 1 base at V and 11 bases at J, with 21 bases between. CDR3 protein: CASSVIGGTSEEAFF. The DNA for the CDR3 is TGTGCCAGCAGCGTAATAGGAGGGACTTCCGAAGAGGCTTTCTTT.

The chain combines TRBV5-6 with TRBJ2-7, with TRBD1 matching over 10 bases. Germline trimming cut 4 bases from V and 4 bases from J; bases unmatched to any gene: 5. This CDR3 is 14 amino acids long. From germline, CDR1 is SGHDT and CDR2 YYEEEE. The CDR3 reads CASSGQGGVYEQYF. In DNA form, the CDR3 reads TGTGCCAGCAGCGGACAGGGGGGCGTATACGAGCAGTACTTC.

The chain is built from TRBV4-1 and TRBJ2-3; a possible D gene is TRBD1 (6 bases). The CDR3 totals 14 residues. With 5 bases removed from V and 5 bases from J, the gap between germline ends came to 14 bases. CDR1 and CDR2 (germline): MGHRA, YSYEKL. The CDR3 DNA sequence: TGCGCCAGCAGCGACGGACAGAAGAGAGATACGCAGTATTTT. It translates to CASSDGQKRDTQYF.

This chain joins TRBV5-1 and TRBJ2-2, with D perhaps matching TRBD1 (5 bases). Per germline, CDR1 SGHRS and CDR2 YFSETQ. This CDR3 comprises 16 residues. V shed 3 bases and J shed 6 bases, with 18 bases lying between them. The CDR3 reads CASSYQGSLSPGELFF. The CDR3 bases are TGCGCCAGCAGCTACCAGGGATCTTTATCTCCCGGGGAGCTGTTTTTT.

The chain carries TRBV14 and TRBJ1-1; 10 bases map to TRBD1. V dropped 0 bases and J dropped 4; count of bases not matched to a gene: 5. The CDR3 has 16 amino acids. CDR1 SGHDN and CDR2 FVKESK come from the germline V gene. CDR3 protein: CASSQDLGQGTTEAFF. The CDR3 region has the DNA TGTGCCAGCAGCCAAGATCTGGGACAGGGGACCACTGAAGCTTTCTTT. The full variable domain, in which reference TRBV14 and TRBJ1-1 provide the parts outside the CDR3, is EAGVTQFPSHSVIEKGQTVTLRCDPISGHDNLYWYRRVMGKEIKFLLHFVKESKQDESGMPNNRFLAERTGGTYSTLKVQPAELEDSGVYFCASSQDLGQGTTEAFFGQGTRLTVV.

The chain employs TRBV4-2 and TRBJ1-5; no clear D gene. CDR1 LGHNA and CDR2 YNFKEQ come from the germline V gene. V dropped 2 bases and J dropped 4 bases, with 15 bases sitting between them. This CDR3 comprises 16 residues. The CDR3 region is CASSQNLMLGNQPQHF. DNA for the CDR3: TGTGCCAGCAGCCAAAACCTGATGCTGGGGAATCAGCCCCAGCATTTT.